A single sample gave rise to the 25 T cell receptor beta chains below, sequenced in a study of blood T cell repertoires in COVID-19. Profiled with immunoSEQ multiplex PCR; TCRdb holds only in-frame clones, not every one. The sample gives a few hundred thousand clones, around 84% of which show up once; 3% to 4% is in the top ten. Material for sequencing was peripheral blood. These receptors were collected from a woman aged 18-29 years with acute or convalescent COVID-19.

The rearrangement links TRBV11-2 to TRBJ2-3; tentative D call: TRBD1 (5 bases). The germline gives CDR1 SGHAT, CDR2 FQNNGV. The length of the CDR3 is 14 residues. Trimming shortened V by 1 base and J by 8 bases, and 13 bases separated the two germline ends. The CDR3 here is CASSLAGPQGTQYF. Here the CDR3 DNA reads TGTGCCAGCAGCTTAGCAGGGCCACAAGGTACGCAGTATTTT.

This chain joins TRBV5-1 and TRBJ2-1, with 7 nucleotides matching TRBD2. Germline trimming cut 8 bases from V and 15 bases from J; bases unmatched to any gene: 8. This CDR3 has 10 residues. Germline lookup yields CDR1 SGHRS and CDR2 YFSETQ. The CDR3 DNA reads as TGCGCCAGTAGAGCGGGAAGGTGGTTCTTC. Its protein is CASRAGRWFF.

This clone was recorded only once. The chain carries TRBV2 and TRBJ2-1, with 14 bases fitting TRBD2. Germline V CDR1 and CDR2: SNHLY, FYNNEI. CDR3 length equals 17 residues. V was pared by 4 bases and J by 2 bases, with 4 bases of the junction left unmatched. DNA of the CDR3: TGTGCCAGCAGTGCAGGGACTAGCGGGAGCCCCTACAATGAGCAGTTCTTC. Translating it yields CASSAGTSGSPYNEQFF.

The CDR3 is CASAIMIDRRNTEAFF. Written as DNA, the CDR3 is TGTGCCAGTGCGATTATGATTGACAGGAGGAACACTGAAGCTTTCTTT. The gene calls are TRBV19 and TRBJ1-1; weak D call: TRBD1 (6 bases). The CDR3 length is 16 residues. Per the germline V gene, CDR1 is LNHDA and CDR2 is SQIVND (reference sequence). Trimming removed 8 bases from V and 1 base from J, with 20 bases in between.

V gene TRBV10-2 combines with J gene TRBJ2-5, with 10 bases lining up with TRBD2. The CDR3 covers 15 residues. J was trimmed by 2 bases and V by 2 bases; bases with no gene match: 2. From germline, CDR1 is WSHSY and CDR2 SAAADI. DNA for the CDR3: TGCGCCAGCAGTGAGGGTAGCGGGAGGCAAGAGACCCAGTACTTC. Translation gives CASSEGSGRQETQYF.

This chain links TRBV11-2 with TRBJ2-1, with 7 bases lining up with TRBD2. Germline loops: CDR1 SGHAT, CDR2 FQNNGV. V shed 1 base and J 1 base; nucleotides not matched to a gene: 4. The CDR3 is 16 amino acids. As DNA, the CDR3 is TGTGCCAGCAGCTTAGGGGGGGAGGGATCCTACAATGAGCAGTTCTTC. Residues: CASSLGGEGSYNEQFF.

This sequence joins TRBV6-2 or TRBV6-3 and TRBJ1-1; 7 bases are a match to TRBD1. CDR1 is MNHEY, CDR2 SVGEGT, per germline. Trimming cost V 4 bases and J 1 base; bases outside gene matches: 3. There are 14 residues in the CDR3. The DNA of the CDR3 is TGTGCCAGCAGTTTGGGACAGCCGAACACTGAAGCTTTCTTT. Translated: CASSLGQPNTEAFF.

This clone was picked up one time. This chain connects TRBV30 to TRBJ2-3; weak D call: TRBD1 (5 bases). Germline CDR1 and CDR2: GTSNPN and SVGIG (reference sequence). This CDR3 has 15 amino acids. Trimming stripped 0 bases from V and 4 bases from J, with 14 bases between. CDR3 region: CAWSVSQGWADTQYF. The CDR3 DNA reads TGTGCCTGGAGTGTAAGTCAGGGTTGGGCAGATACGCAGTATTTT.

The rearrangement uses TRBV6-5 and TRBJ1-2; 9 bases align to TRBD1. The CDR3 length is 15 residues. Germline loops: CDR1 MNHEY, CDR2 SVGAGI. The junction had 8 bases not matched to a gene; V was cut back by 5 bases and J by 4 bases. The CDR3 DNA follows: TGTGCCAGCAGTCCTAGGACAGGGGAGGCCTATGGCTACACCTTC. It translates to CASSPRTGEAYGYTF.

CDR3: CASRSTGQPNQPQHF. Written as DNA, the CDR3 is TGTGCCAGCAGGAGTACGGGACAGCCTAATCAGCCCCAGCATTTT. The chain joins TRBV7-9 to TRBJ1-5, with 7 bases matching TRBD1. Germline V gives CDR1 SEHNR, CDR2 FQNEAQ (reference sequence). The CDR3 extends over 15 amino acids. Unmatched junction bases numbered 9, after V lost 6 bases and J lost 4 bases.

This chain connects TRBV27 to TRBJ1-4, with D perhaps TRBD1 (6 bases). The germline V gene has CDR1 MNHEY and CDR2 SMNVEV (reference sequence). Deletions cut 9 bases from V and 7 bases from J, with 12 bases between. The length of the CDR3 is 12 residues. The CDR3 is CASSLGGEKLFF. The CDR3 nucleotides are TGTGCCAGTTCTCTAGGGGGTGAAAAACTGTTTTTT.

The chain is built from TRBV27 and TRBJ2-7; D is perhaps TRBD1 (6 bases). Germline V gene data show CDR1 as MNHEY and CDR2 as SMNVEV (reference sequence). V gave up 6 bases and J gave up 1 base, with 10 bases separating them. This CDR3 is 13 amino acids long. Here the CDR3 reads CASSRTGSYEQYF. CDR3 sequence (DNA): TGTGCCAGCAGCCGCACAGGGTCCTACGAGCAGTACTTC.

This chain connects TRBV6-2 or TRBV6-3 to TRBJ2-7, with 7 bases identical to TRBD1. The CDR3 extends over 18 amino acids. The V gene's germline CDR1 is MNHEY and CDR2 SVGEGT. V lost 4 bases to trimming and J lost 2 bases; unmatched junction nucleotides: 17. CDR3 amino acids: CASSFPGTARRTTYEQYF. CDR3 nucleotides: TGTGCCAGCAGTTTCCCCGGGACAGCCCGAAGAACAACCTACGAGCAGTACTTC.

A note on this clone: Different DNA sequences within this sample yield the same CDR3. The chain is built from TRBV14 and TRBJ1-4, with TRBD1 matching over 7 bases. The V segment lost 2 bases and the J segment 3 bases; nucleotides outside the gene matches: 3. The CDR3 is 15 amino acids. Germline V gene data show CDR1 as SGHDN and CDR2 as FVKESK. The CDR3 loop is CASSQIGTANEKLFF. The CDR3 DNA reads as TGTGCCAGCAGCCAAATCGGGACAGCTAATGAAAAACTGTTTTTT.

V is TRBV5-5 and J is TRBJ2-1; 11 nucleotides line up with TRBD2. V shed 0 bases and J 10 bases; nucleotides not matched to a gene: 15. Germline loops: CDR1 SGHKS, CDR2 YYEKEE (reference sequence). This CDR3 has 18 amino acids. In DNA, the CDR3 is TGTGCCAGCAGCTTGGCCCTACTAGCGGGAGCTCGCGATCGGGAGCAGTTCTTC. Translated, it gives CASSLALLAGARDREQFF.

The V call is TRBV6-4, the J call TRBJ2-2; 8 bases are a match to TRBD1. Per germline, CDR1 MRHNA and CDR2 SNTAGT. Germline trimming cut 7 bases from V and 6 bases from J; bases unmatched to any gene: 4. The CDR3 has 13 residues. The chain's CDR3 is CASNRGSAGELFF. The CDR3 bases are TGTGCCAGCAACAGGGGGTCGGCCGGGGAGCTGTTTTTT.

The chain carries TRBV27 and TRBJ2-7; D unresolved. This CDR3 contains 14 residues. CDR1 is MNHEY and CDR2 is SMNVEV in the germline V gene (reference sequence). The V gene lost 4 bases and the J gene lost 2 bases, with 12 bases spanning the gap. In DNA, the CDR3 is TGTGCCAGCAGTTCCTACCGAAGCACCTACGAGCAGTACTTC. It codes for CASSSYRSTYEQYF.

The V and J genes are TRBV6-2 or TRBV6-3 and TRBJ2-3; possibly TRBD2 for D (5 bases). CDR3 length equals 15 residues. CDR1 and CDR2 (germline): MNHEY, SVGEGT. V shed 2 bases and J shed 6 bases, with 15 bases lying between them. CDR3 region: CASSYIRRSMDTQYF. CDR3 coding DNA: TGTGCCAGCAGTTACATAAGGAGGAGCATGGATACGCAGTATTTT.

V and J are TRBV18 and TRBJ2-1; 13 nucleotides agree with TRBD2. Germline assignment: CDR1 KGHSH and CDR2 LQKENI. This CDR3 region has 16 residues. Trimming cost V 2 bases and J 5 bases; bases outside gene matches: 3. This chain's CDR3 is CASSPGGTSGNNEQFF. In DNA, the CDR3 is TGTGCCAGCTCACCAGGAGGGACTAGCGGGAACAATGAGCAGTTCTTC.

The CDR3 loop is CASSQTQFYGYTF. CDR3 DNA sequence: TGTGCCAGCAGCCAGACACAGTTCTATGGCTACACCTTC. The rearrangement links TRBV7-9 to TRBJ1-2; D ambiguous. The CDR3 length is 13 residues. Germline V lookup: CDR1 SEHNR, CDR2 FQNEAQ (reference sequence). V dropped 5 bases and J dropped 4 bases, with 11 bases sitting between them.

The V call is TRBV2, the J call TRBJ1-6; a weak D match, TRBD1 (6 bases). With 4 bases removed from V and 5 bases from J, the gap between germline ends came to 9 bases. From germline, CDR1 is SNHLY and CDR2 FYNNEI. The CDR3 is made up of 14 amino acids. The CDR3 DNA is TGTGCCAGCAGTGGACAGGCTGATAATTCACCCCTCCACTTT. This sequence encodes CASSGQADNSPLHF.

The chain carries TRBV28 and TRBJ2-4, with 7 bases that match TRBD1. V was pared by 6 bases and J by 1 base, with 3 bases of the junction left unmatched. This CDR3 is built from 14 residues. The germline gives CDR1 MDHEN, CDR2 SYDVKM. DNA for the CDR3: TGTGCCAGCAGACCACAGGGGGCCAAAAACATTCAGTACTTC. Protein sequence: CASRPQGAKNIQYF. The whole variable domain, filled in from reference TRBV28 and TRBJ2-4, reads DVKVTQSSRYLVKRTGEKVFLECVQDMDHENMFWYRQDPGLGLRLIYFSYDVKMKEKGDIPEGYSVSREKKERFSLILESASTNQTSMYLCASRPQGAKNIQYFGAGTRLSVL.

The chain couples TRBV7-2 to TRBJ2-2; 9 bases map to TRBD2. This CDR3 spans 16 amino acids. Germline CDR1 SGHTA, CDR2 FQGNSA. Trimming cost V 3 bases and J 7 bases; bases outside gene matches: 9. CDR3 region: CASSFGSGSLGGELFF. CDR3 nucleotides: TGTGCCAGCAGCTTTGGTAGCGGGAGTTTGGGCGGGGAGCTGTTTTTT. Full variable domain (rest looked up from reference TRBV7-2 and TRBJ2-2): GAGVSQSPSNKVTEKGKDVELRCDPISGHTALYWYRQSLGQGLEFLIYFQGNSAPDKSGLPSDRFSAERTGGSVSTLTIQRTQQEDSAVYLCASSFGSGSLGGELFFGEGSRLTVL.

V and J are TRBV28 and TRBJ2-7; TRBD1 might be the D (6 bases). V shed 5 bases and J shed 4 bases, with 18 bases lying between them. CDR1 and CDR2 (germline): MDHEN, SYDVKM. The CDR3 runs 15 residues. The CDR3 nucleotides read TGTGCCAGCAGTCTGCAACCGGGACAAGATTACGAGCAGTACTTC. It translates to CASSLQPGQDYEQYF.

With regard to this clone: The sample carries other DNA sequences with the same CDR3. The chain couples TRBV28 to TRBJ1-5; 7 bases are a match to TRBD1. Trimming removed 5 bases from V and 6 bases from J; junction bases left unmatched: 7. Germline assignment: CDR1 MDHEN and CDR2 SYDVKM. The CDR3 extends over 14 amino acids. This CDR3 reads CASSLGQVAQPQHF. CDR3 coding DNA: TGTGCCAGCAGTCTCGGACAGGTAGCTCAGCCCCAGCATTTT.